This TCR beta chain was recorded in a study of metastatic and nonmetastatic thyroid tumors. Turning to the study itself: Peripheral blood and tumor or nodule samples from malignant and benign thyroid patients were compared.

This clone showed up many times. Patients had received no treatment of any kind before thyroid surgery. The length of the CDR3 is 17 residues. Germline V gene lookup returns CDR1 MNHEY and CDR2 SVGAGI. V was shortened by 1 base and J by 0 bases, with 12 bases between the two germline ends. In the study's own analysis: CDR3 was compared across clinicopathological groups, and the resulting differences were used to build a distant-metastasis classifier for papillary thyroid cancer. TCRdb redid the clone calls on the PCR reads using MiXCR. These V and J calls originate from TCRdb's pipeline instead of the authors' own analysis. Among about 20,000 clones listed, roughly 22% were seen once.

Material: tumor tissue. This clonotype was sampled from a male donor with papillary thyroid cancer or a benign thyroid nodule (not recorded which). Some clones in this sample may be carry-over from other donors' samples. This rearrangement joins TRBV6-5 to TRBJ1-4, with unresolved D. CDR3 in amino acids: CASSYLWNRATNEKLFF. The CDR3 bases are TGTGCCAGCAGTTACTTGTGGAACCGGGCAACTAATGAAAAACTGTTTTTT.